The entry below describes one T cell receptor beta chain. Its antigen is not known. This specimen belongs to a study of T cell responses to AZD1222 COVID-19 vaccine. Overall study findings and caveats: Baseline serology detected seropositivity in only 5 to 7 AZD1222 recipients. CD4 TCRs covered the whole spike, strongest at regions 160-218 and 743-854.

Analyses pooled second doses at about 4 or about 12 weeks. Trimming removed 11 bases from V and 6 bases from J, with 17 bases in between. The CDR3 is 14 residues long. CDR1 and CDR2 from the germline V gene are MNHEY and SVGAGI. Sequencing was performed with immunoSEQ multiplex PCR; in TCRdb, only in-frame clones are kept and a portion is missing. The table lists 250,000 to 300,000 clones, 90% to 95% of them singletons. V and J are TRBV6-5 and TRBJ1-6; D might be TRBD1 (5 bases). Here the sequenced sample was peripheral blood, taken 28 days after the second AZD1222 dose. The source is an adult who received the AZD1222 COVID-19 vaccine. The CDR3 DNA reads as TGTGCCTTAATACCGGGCCAGGGTAATTCACCCCTCCACTTT. Amino acid sequence: CALIPGQGNSPLHF.